This is a list of T cell receptor delta chains from one sample in a study of fetal and pediatric gammadelta thymocytes. TCRdb re-processed the reads using CATT. The repertoire holds 2,000 or so delta-chain clones, with about 25% as singletons. Input material: non-Vgamma9Vdelta2 gamma-delta T cells from the thymus. Receptors were obtained from a child who underwent cardiac surgery and was recorded as healthy. CDR3s include the opening cysteine and the closing phenylalanine or tryptophan. The order of the fields is D gene, clone size, J gene, V gene, CDR3 protein, CDR3 DNA. A D gene is named only where the DNA matches it firmly. The size field is filled for only some rows; it gives once, few, many or a size class.

TRDD3	NA	TRDJ1	TRDV1	CALGEFHGDTPYTDKLIF	TGTGCTCTTGGGGAATTTCACGGGGATACACCGTACACCGATAAACTCATCTTT
TRDD3	NA	TRDJ1	TRDV1	CALGELTYGGIRETDKLIF	TGTGCTCTTGGGGAACTAACCTACGGGGGGATACGAGAAACCGATAAACTCATCTTT
TRDD2	medium-sized	TRDJ1	TRDV1	CALGASFLPNVRGFYTDKLIF	TGTGCTCTTGGGGCTTCCTTCCTACCCAACGTTAGGGGGTTCTACACCGATAAACTCATCTTT
TRDD3	NA	TRDJ1	TRDV1	CALGELRRNWDWGIHTDKLIF	TGTGCTCTTGGGGAGCTGAGGAGAAACTGGGACTGGGGGATACACACCGATAAACTCATCTTT
NA	NA	TRDJ1	TRDV1	CALWESPDKLIF	TGTGCTCTTTGGGAGTCACCCGATAAACTCATCTTT
TRDD3	medium-sized	TRDJ1	TRDV1	CALGVFTGGYVGGLTDKLIF	TGTGCTCTTGGGGTTTTTACTGGGGGATACGTTGGAGGTCTAACCGATAAACTCATCTTT
NA	few	TRDJ1	TRDV1	CALGELGRDCVIRPGTDHTDKLIF	TGTGCTCTTGGGGAACTGGGCCGCGACTGCGTGATACGTCCAGGTACCGACCACACCGATAAACTCATCTTT
TRDD3	NA	TRDJ1	TRDV1	CALGEFLAGGSLTDKLIF	TGTGCTCTTGGGGAATTTTTGGCTGGGGGATCTCTAACCGATAAACTCATCTTT
TRDD3	NA	TRDJ1	TRDV1	CALGGPTGGYGTDKLIF	TGTGCTCTTGGGGGGCCCACTGGGGGATACGGCACCGATAAACTCATCTTT
TRDD3	once	TRDJ1	TRDV1	CALGKTPTTGGYSDKLIF	TGTGCTCTTGGGAAGACTCCTACGACTGGGGGATATTCCGATAAACTCATCTTT
TRDD3	large	TRDJ1	TRAV14/DV4	CALSEAPSGGYANTDKLIF	TGTGCTCTGAGTGAGGCCCCGAGTGGGGGATACGCGAACACCGATAAACTCATCTTT
TRDD3	few	TRDJ1	TRAV38-2/DV8	CAYRRLPTRWIRKDKLIF	TGTGCTTATAGGAGACTTCCCACGCGGTGGATACGGAAGGATAAACTCATCTTT
NA	medium-sized	TRDJ1	TRDV1	CALGERHSRGGDKLIF	TGTGCTCTTGGGGAACGTCATTCGCGGGGCGGAGATAAACTCATCTTT
TRDD3	medium-sized	TRDJ1	TRDV1	CALGDAHHHFSVLGKTDKLIF	TGTGCTCTTGGGGACGCTCACCACCACTTCTCCGTACTGGGGAAGACCGATAAACTCATCTTT
TRDD3	large	TRDJ1	TRDV1	CALGDARGILSPTGIRKKYTDKLIF	TGTGCTCTTGGGGATGCGAGGGGGATACTTTCCCCGACAGGGATACGGAAGAAGTACACCGATAAACTCATCTTT
NA	medium-sized	TRDJ1	TRDV1	CALGELDPRFPAPVGNIYTDKLIF	TGTGCTCTTGGGGAACTAGATCCGAGGTTTCCTGCCCCCGTCGGGAACATCTACACCGATAAACTCATCTTT
TRDD3	few	TRDJ1	TRDV1	CALGSPSYAAGGYSPYTDKLIF	TGTGCTCTTGGGTCACCTTCCTACGCAGCTGGGGGATACTCCCCGTACACCGATAAACTCATCTTT
TRDD3	medium-sized	TRDJ1	TRDV3	CAFIHTGRWGIRPYTDKLIF	TGTGCCTTCATCCATACGGGTCGGTGGGGGATACGACCGTACACCGATAAACTCATCTTT
TRDD3	medium-sized	TRDJ1	TRDV1	CALGERSYWGTVRENTDKLIF	TGTGCTCTTGGGGAACGGTCGTACTGGGGGACTGTCCGAGAAAACACCGATAAACTCATCTTT
NA	large	TRDJ1	TRAV38-2/DV8	CAYRSTAFPRWVGEKYTDKLIF	TGTGCTTATAGGAGCACGGCCTTCCCCCGTTGGGTGGGGGAAAAGTACACCGATAAACTCATCTTT
NA	medium-sized	TRDJ1	TRDV1	CALGDPASCTDKLIF	TGTGCTCTTGGGGACCCCGCCTCCTGTACCGATAAACTCATCTTT
TRDD3	NA	TRDJ1	TRDV1	CALGEYLVLGDVPYTDKLIF	TGTGCTCTTGGGGAATACTTGGTACTGGGGGATGTCCCGTACACCGATAAACTCATCTTT
TRDD3	medium-sized	TRDJ1	TRDV1	CALGFVSWGMYKLIF	TGTGCTCTTGGCTTCGTGTCCTGGGGGATGTATAAACTCATCTTT
NA	NA	TRDJ1	TRDV1	CALGELGPPLRGSVPLRYTDKLIF	TGTGCTCTTGGGGAACTAGGGCCCCCTTTGAGGGGTAGCGTGCCCCTGCGTTACACCGATAAACTCATCTTT
TRDD3	NA	TRDJ1	TRDV1	CALGEPDLLGEPYTDKLIF	TGTGCTCTTGGGGAACCAGACCTACTGGGGGAACCGTACACCGATAAACTCATCTTT
NA	NA	TRDJ1	TRDV1	CALGASSPTGIGNKPIF	TGTGCTCTTGGGGCCTCCTCTCCTACGGGTATTGGGAATAAACCCATCTTT
TRDD2	medium-sized	TRDJ1	TRDV1	CALGGPLPTGSQSTDTDKLIF	TGTGCTCTTGGGGGCCCACTTCCTACCGGATCTCAGAGTACTGACACCGATAAACTCATCTTT
TRDD3	medium-sized	TRDJ1	TRDV3	CAFLLRACWGIRLYTDKLIF	TGTGCCTTTCTCCTACGGGCTTGCTGGGGGATCCGACTGTACACCGATAAACTCATCTTT
NA	medium-sized	TRDJ1	TRDV1	CALGETASRPRGIIRGHTDKLIF	TGTGCTCTTGGGGAGACAGCCTCCCGCCCTCGAGGGATCATTAGGGGGCACACCGATAAACTCATCTTT
TRDD3	NA	TRDJ2	TRDV1	CALGGFTNGKGVLTGGYGLGTAQLFF	TGTGCTCTTGGGGGATTCACCAATGGAAAGGGGGTTTTAACTGGGGGATACGGGTTAGGGACAGCACAACTCTTCTTT
TRDD3	medium-sized	TRDJ1	TRDV1	CALGATFPETLLGRGTDKLIF	TGTGCTCTTGGGGCCACTTTTCCCGAAACCTTACTGGGGAGGGGCACCGATAAACTCATCTTT
NA	NA	TRDJ1	TRDV1	CALGEGLPTAGGTYTDKLIF	TGTGCTCTTGGGGAAGGCCTTCCTACGGCTGGGGGAACTTACACCGATAAACTCATCTTT
NA	medium-sized	TRDJ1	TRDV1	CALGEFGGGPDKLIF	TGTGCTCTTGGGGAATTCGGTGGGGGCCCCGATAAACTCATCTTT
TRDD3	medium-sized	TRDJ1	TRDV1	CALGSSSHKLGDPSYTDKLIF	TGTGCTCTTGGGTCGTCTTCCCACAAACTGGGGGACCCTAGTTACACCGATAAACTCATCTTT
TRDD3	large	TRDJ1	TRAV38-2/DV8	CAYRPFVVLGDTGVYTDKLIF	TGTGCTTATAGGCCATTTGTGGTACTGGGGGATACCGGCGTGTACACCGATAAACTCATCTTT
NA	large	TRDJ1	TRDV1	CALGERDPPPDWVSTDKLIF	TGTGCTCTTGGGGAACGGGATCCCCCCCCCGACTGGGTTTCGACCGATAAACTCATCTTT
NA	medium-sized	TRDJ1	TRDV1	CALGELRRRGPSNPPLYTDKLIF	TGTGCTCTTGGGGAACTCCGACGCCGGGGACCCTCGAACCCCCCTCTGTACACCGATAAACTCATCTTT
TRDD3	NA	TRDJ1	TRDV1	CALGDPFPPILGIYTDKLIF	TGTGCTCTTGGGGATCCTTTCCCCCCAATACTGGGGATCTACACCGATAAACTCATCTTT